This TCR beta chain was found in a study of cytomegalovirus exposure and HLA in healthy donors (dated by TCRdb to 2017 to 2019). Describing the broader study: An earlier analysis of 587 of the donors reported around 280 Gb of sequence data and some 110 million unique TCR beta sequences obtained from around 180 million T cells. Approximately 300 gigabases of sequencing data and approximately 92 million unique TCR sequences made up an early release that covered approximately 650 HLA-typed donors. Of the approximately 370 genotyped donors, less than 90% were placed in the genetic ancestry cluster associated with self-reported Caucasian donors. The aim of the study was to test whether cataloging public T cell receptors could identify signatures of past pathogen exposure. The study profiled the T cell repertoires of 550 to 700 subjects by immunosequencing and related them to cytomegalovirus serostatus. Besides the first cohort of approximately 710 subjects, a separate validation cohort made up of 120 or so different subjects was used. To predict cytomegalovirus infection status, the study brought together high-throughput TCR immunosequencing, statistical association of individual TCRs with disease status, and machine learning. A later analysis re-analyzed previously published TCR beta repertoires from 600 to 850 donors and added high-resolution HLA genotyping to study TCR occurrence patterns. In the later analysis, no new phenotypic data were used to find candidate immune exposures; instead, reliance was placed on TCR beta sequences and their occurrence across donors. An earlier analysis of several hundred of the donors applied high-throughput TCR beta sequencing to assess whether each TCR beta V gene segment acted as functional or pseudogenic. Donor age, sex, ethnicity and CMV serostatus were compiled alongside the repertoire data. In a later genetic analysis, genome-wide SNP genotypes for about 65% of the roughly 700 donors were used, and that subset was treated as a discovery cohort. Every repertoire in the discovery cohort had been generated on one and the same sequencing platform. Both class I and class II loci were covered by HLA typing, at four-digit resolution. The number of donors typed differed by locus, with roughly 620-640 for A, B, C, DRB1 and DQB1, around 560 for DQA1, about 610 for DPA1, and 450 to 480 for DPB1. Because of strong linkage in the cohort, four to six DR-DQ haplotypes were treated as single units for association and clustering. Among 300 to 500 genotyped donors of the cohort, an average of around 250,000 unique TCR beta nucleotide sequences was sequenced per donor, of which roughly 17% were non-productive. Findings and caveats that apply to the study as a whole: A further reported finding was that TCR beta sequences accurately predicted the HLA-A and HLA-B alleles for most subjects in the first cohort. In a later analysis, TCR association rates were found to vary across HLA loci, with the most associated TCRs seen for DRB1 alleles and the fewest for HLA-C alleles. In a later genetic analysis, fewer N-insertions in productive TCRs were reported among donors in an Asian-associated ancestry cluster than the roughly 640-donor mean. Correlated functional status among segregating V segments might be attributable to linkage disequilibrium, but an unknown experimental factor could not be ruled out. Because HLA typing was unavailable for some donors at each locus, only the typed subset was used in association tests. In an earlier analysis of some 540 of the donors, most TCR beta V segments appeared in productive rearrangements about 90% or about 30% of the time, broadly matching IMGT annotations. A later genetic analysis associated a missense DCLRE1C variant with V-gene and J-gene trimming of TCR beta chains, and an independent cohort replicated the association. Because the 87-base-pair reads could not distinguish some IMGT-functional V segments, including TRBV6-2 and TRBV6-3, those segments were excluded. A later analysis associated about 17,000 TCR beta sequences with specific HLA alleles at a false discovery rate of 0.05. The authors suggested that the approach could potentially be extended to other disease states and immunological phenotypes. In a later analysis, HLA-associated TCR beta chains were found to be more clonally expanded and to have lower generation probabilities than equally common non-associated chains. Assigning TCR associations to individual alleles was difficult when HLA alleles, especially DR and DQ, strongly co-occurred. In the study, about 150 TCR beta chains were listed as associated with cytomegalovirus. Presence/absence analyses assumed roughly uniform sequencing depth across donors, an assumption that may not hold. In both the original and validation cohorts, the classifier was reported to diagnose cytomegalovirus status with high specificity and sensitivity. This cohort had only TCR beta chains sequenced, and the lack of alpha or paired-chain data limited which features could be detected. A cluster of highly shared sequence variants was judged likely to represent a technical artifact of the sequencing pipeline. A few of the identified cytomegalovirus-associated TCR beta chains were confirmed in vitro to be specific for cytomegalovirus antigens. CMV serostatus was the only immune exposure information available for the cohort. In a later analysis, most CMV-associated TCR beta chains were found to appear HLA-restricted, with HLA associations seemingly driven largely by CMV exposure. A later analysis reported that several top co-occurrence clusters appeared linked to parvovirus B19, influenza, CMV and Epstein-Barr virus. Because counts were too low, roughly 16 rarely observed V segments, including chromosome 9 orphons, were left out of the earlier analysis of 500 to 750 of the donors. While some public TCRs were present in many individuals, most TCR sequences turned up only very rarely across donors.

Turning to this clone: Its antigen remains unidentified. No much larger clone is present one base from it, and per-base qualities are unavailable.

Libraries were constructed by the immunoSEQ multiplex PCR assay. A mixture of 60 forward primers for TCR Vbeta segments and 13 reverse primers for TCR Jbeta segments was used in the multiplex PCR. The CDR3 region of rearranged TCR beta genes was amplified from genomic DNA with a multiplex PCR assay. The amplified TCR beta libraries were sequenced on the Illumina HiSeq System as 87-base-pair reads. As for how the authors treated the data: In a later analysis, tens of millions of unique TCR beta chains were counted across the roughly 610 repertoires, and about 10 million of these chains were shared by at least two donors. Raw reads were error-corrected and collapsed into unique sequences with a nearest-neighbor algorithm that merged closely related sequences to remove PCR and sequencing errors. CDR3 sequences were aligned to IMGT reference sequences to assign V, D and J gene segments. Each retained sequence needed at least a six-nucleotide match to both a V gene segment and a J gene segment. A rearrangement was called productive if the CDR3 had no stop codons and remained in frame with V and J, and every other rearrangement was called non-productive. CDR3 was defined by IMGT convention, running from the second conserved V-encoded cysteine to the conserved J-encoded phenylalanine. In an earlier analysis of around 570 of the donors, sequences lacking an unambiguous match to a single V gene segment were excluded. An earlier analysis of several hundred of the donors called V segments functional above 56.7% productive rearrangements and segregating when the between-donor standard deviation exceeded 5%. To diagnose cytomegalovirus status from the catalog of TCR beta chain sequences, a statistical classification framework was built. In a later analysis, V and J genes were assigned by comparing TCR nucleotide sequences against IMGT/GENE-DB human TR gene sequences. Using the TCRdist pipeline, a later analysis assigned CDR3 sequences along with most-parsimonious VDJ recombination scenarios. In a later analysis, every TCR beta chain was defined by the combination of its CDR3 amino acid sequence and its V-gene family, and reads without a unique V-gene family were dropped. A later analysis removed 450 to 600 highly shared, low-generation-probability nucleotide sequences to deal with suspected cross-contamination and a sequencing artifact. In a later analysis, a clonal expansion index for each public chain was calculated from normalized within-repertoire ranks of inferred template counts. In a later analysis, generation probabilities were computed with a VDJ recombination model fitted to out-of-frame rearrangements, and the resulting probabilities were checked against IGoR. Hypergeometric tests were used in a later analysis to score TCR-TCR, TCR-HLA and TCR-CMV co-occurrence, with a repertoire-size bias correction applied to the TCR pairs. In a later analysis, false discovery rates were estimated by permuting HLA or CMV assignments 20 times. A later analysis grouped co-occurring TCRs with DBSCAN, adding TCRdist sequence similarity when clustering within HLA-allele-positive subsets. Co-occurrence clustering excluded repertoires with fewer than 30,000 or more than 120,000 public chains, plus five with anomalous nucleotide sharing. Not all clones reach the TCRdb copy of this immuneACCESS table, which keeps in-frame sequences only. Checked studies attribute under half of the gap to unresolved V genes and leave the rest unexplained. Clonal size and the V and J genes are those of that table, whereas D and trimming came from the DNA. The sample contains about 170,000 clones, 82% of them found a single time. The ten largest clones capture approximately 1.6% of the sample.

Ends trimmed: V by 8 bases, J by 4 bases; bases unmatched to a gene: 6. CDR1 and CDR2, per the germline V gene (reference sequence), are LNHDA and SQIVND. The CDR3 runs 13 residues from the cysteine to the phenylalanine. The sequence is cut down to CDR3 DNA, 39 bases in frame from base 1. In total, roughly 670 healthy bone marrow donors made up the cohort. At the time of sampling, all cohort members were nominally healthy, though unrecorded immune exposures were likely present. The donor was CMV seronegative and belonged to the group of 350 or so seronegative cohort members. Every donor gave a peripheral blood sample, and the peripheral blood mononuclear cells from that sample were used for TCR beta sequencing. Genomic DNA was extracted from the blood cell samples with the Qiagen DNeasy Blood Extraction Kit.

This chain joins TRBV19 to TRBJ2-7; the central 9 bases match TRBD2. The sample consisted of PBMCs. The receptor was isolated from a male donor in good health and CMV-seronegative. CDR3 reads: CASCLAGRYEQYF. The DNA reads as follows: TGTGCCAGTTGTCTAGCGGGGAGGTACGAGCAGTACTTC.